Below are 5 T cell receptor beta chains sequenced from a single sample in a study of T-cell reconstitution after alpha-beta-depleted transplantation in children. Unique molecular identifiers were used to barcode this TCRbeta library. TCRdb re-derived calls from the PCR reads in MiXCR, one entry per CDR3 protein. The sample holds under 75,000 distinct CDR3 sequences, roughly a tenth seen once. Material: PBMCs, obtained before TCRalphabeta/CD19-depleted stem cell transplant. All receptors come from a boy between 5 and 17 years old with acute myeloid leukemia, due to receive a stem cell transplant.

This clonotype has at least ten counts. The chain joins TRBV6-5 to TRBJ1-5; the match to TRBD1 covers 10 bases. The germline V gene encodes CDR1 MNHEY and CDR2 SVGAGI. This CDR3 is 16 amino acids long. V lost 4 bases and J lost 2; bases outside the gene matches: 5. CDR3 in amino acids: CASSSGQGFGNQPQHF. The CDR3 DNA is TGTGCCAGCAGTTCGGGACAGGGGTTTGGCAATCAGCCCCAGCATTTT.

In this sample, this clonotype turned up many times. V usage is TRBV5-8 and J usage is TRBJ1-1; D is unresolved. CDR1 and CDR2 (germline): SGHTS, YDEGEE. V was cut by 0 bases and J by 0 bases, with 12 bases left in between. This CDR3 has 16 amino acids. The CDR3 loop reads CASSLGSVFMNTEAFF. The CDR3 coding sequence is TGTGCCAGCAGCTTGGGATCCGTGTTTATGAACACTGAAGCTTTCTTT. Variable domain in full (rest from reference TRBV5-8 and TRBJ1-1): EAGVTQSPTHLIKTRGQQATLRCSPISGHTSVYWYQQALGLGLQFLLWYDEGEERNRGNFPPRFSGRQFPNYSSELNVNALELEDSALYLCASSLGSVFMNTEAFFGQGTRLTVV.

This clonotype was detected ten times or more. The chain combines TRBV7-2 with TRBJ2-1; no reliable D call. V was pared by 3 bases and J by 4 bases, with 10 bases between. The CDR3 extends over 14 amino acids. Looked up from germline, CDR1 is SGHTA and CDR2 is FQGNSA. CDR3 protein: CASSLLSKYNEQFF. The CDR3 DNA is TGTGCCAGCAGCTTGCTGAGCAAATACAATGAGCAGTTCTTC.

This clonotype was seen ten or more times. V is TRBV13 and J is TRBJ2-1; 10 bases match TRBD2. The germline V gene encodes CDR1 PRHDT and CDR2 FYEKMQ (reference sequence). J lost 2 bases, V lost 6 bases, and 4 bases had no gene match. The CDR3 totals 15 residues. CDR3 residues: CASRSGTSAYNEQFF. The DNA of the CDR3 is TGTGCCAGCAGATCCGGGACTAGCGCCTACAATGAGCAGTTCTTC.

This clonotype was recorded many times. The genes are TRBV20-1 and TRBJ1-1; possibly TRBD1 for D (5 bases). The CDR3 consists of 14 residues. The germline gives CDR1 DFQATT, CDR2 SNEGSKA (reference sequence). The V gene lost 0 bases and the J gene lost 1 base, with 9 bases spanning the gap. CDR3 bases: TGCAGTGCTAGAGATCCCGGACAGAACACTGAAGCTTTCTTT. Amino acid sequence: CSARDPGQNTEAFF.